This record concerns one T cell receptor beta chain sequence. The antigen this receptor binds is unknown. No clone much larger than this one lies a single base away; base qualities are absent. TCR CDR3 regions were amplified from genomic DNA by multiplex PCR using the deep immunoSEQ assay. Extracted genomic DNA from each cell subset was distributed evenly across all wells of several immunoSEQ 96-well plates, and each plate was treated as a replicate. For sorted subsets, about 210 ng of genomic DNA, equivalent to 30,000 or so T cell genomes, went into each replicate PCR. Purified libraries were quantified with a Qubit 3.0 fluorometer, sized on a Bioanalyzer 2100, and re-quantified with the KAPA Library Quantification kit. Every immunoSEQ 96-well plate was sequenced on a dedicated single-read 150-cycle Illumina NextSeq 550 flow cell. For the original study's pipeline: Because only junctional sequences without quality scores were contained in the immunoSEQ output, filtering matching that applied to full-length reads could not be performed. Sequences were annotated with PyIR, a Python wrapper for IgBLAST v1.9, and V/J genes and CDR3 were assigned using IMGT germline references. Reads were filtered out if the reads had weak V/J assignments (E-value above 1e-6), no CDR3, stop codons, out-of-frame junctions, or ambiguous translated residues. V3J clonotypes were defined as sequences sharing the same inferred V gene, J gene, and CDR3 amino acid sequence. The percentage overlap between two repertoires was calculated by dividing the number of shared unique clonotypes by the size of the smaller repertoire. RTK rarefaction, the Chao1 estimator, and Recon v2.1 estimates of unobserved clonotypes were used to assess repertoire richness. For all TCRbeta clonotypes obtained by the gDNA method from several donors, generation probabilities were computed with OLGA. The table was pulled from immuneACCESS by TCRdb, which kept in-frame rearrangements only. Such tables lose some clones; where checked, under half of the loss comes from unresolved V genes, and the rest has no known cause. V and J calls and clone size follow that table, whereas D and trimming were derived from the DNA. The table for this sample lists 2,500,000 or so clones; 80% to 95% of them were counted only once. 0.36% of the sample is held by the ten biggest clonotypes.

From the cysteine through the phenylalanine, the CDR3 covers 14 amino acids. Only the CDR3 part of the read is kept: 42 bases, read in frame from the first base. Via the germline V gene, CDR1 is SGHRS and CDR2 YFSETQ. The junction carries 11 bases between V and J, which are trimmed by 0 bases and 6 bases respectively. Healthy HIV-negative adults with no recently reported acute infections or vaccinations were included as donors. Every donor was a Caucasian adult residing in Nashville, Tennessee, USA. CD4+ T cells were enriched by magnetic negative selection; naive cells were then positively selected on CD45RA, and the negative fraction formed the memory subset. Blood was collected by leukapheresis, and PBMCs were isolated by Ficoll-Histopaque density gradient centrifugation and then cryopreserved in liquid nitrogen vapor phase. Purity and quantity of every magnetically sorted T cell population were checked by analytical flow cytometry. From each sorted fraction, genomic DNA was isolated and quantified by UV absorbance on a Nanodrop 2000c.

This entry comes from a study of shared clonotypes between healthy human individuals (dated by TCRdb to about 2020). Regarding the research as a whole: Two women and a few men aged 18 to 49 years were included in the cohort. Per donor, three plates each were used for CD4 naive and CD4 memory, two for CD8 naive, and one for CD8 memory. The study deeply sequenced blood TCR repertoires of about 5 healthy adults to estimate repertoire size and the extent of clonotype sharing between individuals. Libraries were prepared and TCR repertoires were sequenced by different laboratories using diverse techniques, in order to increase sequencing depth and limit assay-specific biases. Leukapheresis yielded between about 0.94 and 9.5 billion PBMCs per donor.

The paper's findings and limits, for the study overall: Clonotypes shared by all four sorted-subset donors showed higher generation probabilities than non-shared clonotypes. Pairwise subsampling led to the expectation that sequencing depth would affect the degree of clonotype sharing among donors. Because the study included only a small number of donors, the genetic and exposure-history diversity represented was limited. Even with the large sequencing depth, rarefaction of the sorted-subset datasets indicated that sequencing was incomplete. Naive subsets generally had larger estimated clonotype richness than memory subsets did. Roughly 5% of naive CD4, around 3.5% of naive CD8, roughly 2.4% of memory CD4, and 0.4% of memory CD8 clonotypes were shared across several donors. Sampling was restricted to blood, and TCR repertoires in tissues likely differ from the TCR repertoires found in blood.

The sample was naive CD4+ T cells from PBMCs. In the paper's terms, the cell subset or site label means: CD45RA+ positively selected. The chain is encoded by TRBV5-1 joined to TRBJ2-3; no D gene is confidently identified. The sequence came from a man between 18 and 29 years old in good health. Some clones in this sample may be carry-over from other donors' samples. The CDR3 protein is CASSLVPSRDTQYF. Here is the DNA: TGCGCCAGCAGCTTGGTGCCTTCCCGGGATACGCAGTATTTT.